This T cell receptor beta chain derives from a study of T-cell reconstitution after alpha-beta-depleted transplantation in children. Points from the study as a whole: Reportedly, alpha-beta T cells present about two months post-transplant originated from several hundred expanded clones of graft origin. At the one-year point after transplant, T-cell counts and TCRbeta diversity were found to come mostly from T cells that had been newly produced. There were some patients whose high TCRbeta diversity at day 60 came from surviving recipient T cells and thymic progenitors.

Unique molecular identifiers were incorporated during preparation of the TCRbeta library. In TCRdb, the PCR reads were re-called with MiXCR into one record per CDR3 protein. Here the sample spans under 20,000 distinct CDR3 sequences, 13% being singletons. Relative to its sample, this clonotype is medium-sized. Its cognate antigen is unknown. The V gene lost 1 base and the J gene lost 9 bases, with 10 bases spanning the gap. CDR1 and CDR2 from the germline V gene are SGHRS and YFSETQ. The CDR3 spans 12 residues. The clonotype comes from a female patient between 2 and 15 years old who had a stem cell transplant for congenital amegakaryocytic thrombocytopenia, so the T cells may come from the graft donor. The sample here was PBMCs, mostly from graft donor cells, taken 60 days after TCRalphabeta/CD19-depleted stem cell transplant. This sequence joins TRBV5-1 and TRBJ1-1; D gene uncertain. DNA of the CDR3: TGCGCCAGCAGCTTGCCCTCGACGAAAGCTTTCTTT. It translates to CASSLPSTKAFF.